This T cell receptor beta chain was profiled in a study of spatial heterogeneity in lung cancer. Described time point: blood at routine non-recurrence follow-up after resection. No cell sorting; template was whole RNA from tumor, lung tissue or PBMC. V lost 7 bases to trimming and J lost 4 bases, with 19 bases between them. This CDR3 comprises 14 residues. Germline-derived CDR1 and CDR2 are SQVTM and ANQGSEA. This clonotype was observed many times. Each TCR cDNA molecule bore a unique molecular identifier. TCRdb reanalysed the 5' RACE reads using MiXCR and keeps one entry per CDR3 protein. The table shows roughly 120,000 distinct CDR3 sequences, with approximately 12% occurring only once.

Material: PBMCs, obtained at follow-up. V gene TRBV29-1 combines with J gene TRBJ1-2; no firm D call. The TCR comes from a male donor with early-stage non-small cell lung cancer. This CDR3 is CSAKDGREVYGYTF. The CDR3 bases are TGCAGCGCTAAGGACGGACGCGAAGTCTATGGCTACACCTTC.